The sequence of this TCR beta chain was determined in a study of beta chain features in type 1 diabetes. Reverse transcribing all isolated RNA meant expressed TCRB transcripts were sequenced. This table comes from immunoSEQ multiplex PCR, and its TCRdb copy is limited to in-frame clones, with some not included. The sample contains roughly 340,000 clones, about 12% of which appear only once. This clone was seen a handful of times. Its cognate antigen is unknown. Study-wide results and caveats: Lower insertion and higher deletion counts appeared at VDJ junctions in type 1 diabetes patients. All four CD4+ subsets from Type 1 diabetes patients carried moderately but significantly shorter TCRB CDR3s.

The CDR3 contains 12 residues. Germline V CDR1 and CDR2: SNHLY, FYNNEI. With V trimmed by 7 bases and J by 9 bases, 4 bases remained unmatched. V and J are TRBV2 and TRBJ1-2; 11 nucleotides agree with TRBD1. Sequenced sample: naive CD4+ T cells from blood. This TCR was recovered from a woman in her late teens or twenties with type 1 diabetes. The CDR3 DNA follows: TGTGCCAGCACCGGACAGGGGGCTCGCTACACCTTC. Amino acid sequence: CASTGQGARYTF.